The rows below give T cell receptor beta chains drawn from one sample of a study of T cell changes during pregnancy in multiple sclerosis. Produced via immunoSEQ multiplex PCR; TCRdb's table is partial and in-frame only. This table holds roughly 110,000 clones, approximately 90% found once. This material consisted of peripheral blood, taken in the third trimester of pregnancy. The receptors here all came from a female donor with multiple sclerosis, enrolled in a pregnancy study. CDR3s include the opening cysteine and the closing phenylalanine or tryptophan. Each record gives: D gene, clone size, J gene, V gene, CDR3 protein, CDR3 DNA. A D gene is named only where the DNA matches it firmly. A clone size is listed for some rows: how often the clone was seen (once, few, many), or a class if it is expanded.

D gene: TRBD2; clone size: .; J gene: TRBJ2-1; V gene: TRBV7-9; CDR3 protein: CASSSSGDYYNEQFF; CDR3 DNA: TGTGCCAGCAGTTCCAGCGGGGATTACTACAATGAGCAGTTCTTC
D gene: .; clone size: .; J gene: TRBJ1-5; V gene: TRBV28; CDR3 protein: CASSQGGSNQPQHF; CDR3 DNA: TGTGCCAGCAGCCAAGGAGGAAGCAATCAGCCCCAGCATTTT
D gene: TRBD2; clone size: once; J gene: TRBJ2-3; V gene: TRBV4-2; CDR3 protein: CASSQEPAGVVDTQYF; CDR3 DNA: TGTGCCAGCAGCCAAGAACCAGCGGGGGTAGTAGATACGCAGTATTTT
D gene: TRBD1; clone size: .; J gene: TRBJ1-5; V gene: TRBV7-9; CDR3 protein: CASSLALSGGGSNQPQHF; CDR3 DNA: TGTGCCAGCAGCTTAGCGTTGTCAGGGGGAGGTAGCAATCAGCCCCAGCATTTT
D gene: .; clone size: .; J gene: TRBJ1-4; V gene: TRBV5-1; CDR3 protein: CASSPRRRGNTNEKLFF; CDR3 DNA: TGCGCCAGCAGCCCCCGCCGTAGAGGGAACACTAATGAAAAACTGTTTTTT
D gene: .; clone size: .; J gene: TRBJ1-5; V gene: TRBV6-1; CDR3 protein: CASVTGAYQPQHF; CDR3 DNA: TGTGCCAGCGTGACAGGAGCCTATCAGCCCCAGCATTTT
D gene: .; clone size: once; J gene: TRBJ1-3; V gene: TRBV30; CDR3 protein: CAWSVGFGDTIYF; CDR3 DNA: TGTGCCTGGAGTGTAGGGTTCGGGGACACCATATATTTT
D gene: TRBD2; clone size: .; J gene: TRBJ2-7; V gene: TRBV11-2; CDR3 protein: CASSPSGFSYEQYF; CDR3 DNA: TGTGCCAGCAGCCCTAGCGGATTCTCCTACGAGCAGTACTTC
D gene: .; clone size: .; J gene: TRBJ1-5; V gene: TRBV6-1; CDR3 protein: CASSEGRGYSNQPQHF; CDR3 DNA: TGTGCCAGTAGTGAGGGCAGGGGATATAGCAATCAGCCCCAGCATTTT
D gene: TRBD2; clone size: .; J gene: TRBJ2-1; V gene: TRBV7-9; CDR3 protein: CASSGGERPPYEQFF; CDR3 DNA: TGTGCCAGCAGCGGGGGGGAGCGTCCACCTTATGAGCAGTTCTTC
D gene: TRBD1; clone size: .; J gene: TRBJ2-7; V gene: TRBV4-1; CDR3 protein: CASSQEGYRGNEQYF; CDR3 DNA: TGCGCCAGCAGCCAAGAGGGTTACAGGGGAAACGAGCAGTACTTC
D gene: .; clone size: .; J gene: TRBJ2-1; V gene: TRBV2; CDR3 protein: CASHYRVSEQFF; CDR3 DNA: TGTGCCAGCCACTATCGGGTGAGCGAGCAGTTCTTC
D gene: .; clone size: once; J gene: TRBJ2-1; V gene: TRBV4-2; CDR3 protein: CASSQDSGPGKNFLDSYNEQFF; CDR3 DNA: TGTGCCAGCAGCCAAGATAGTGGACCGGGGAAGAATTTTCTAGACTCTTACAATGAGCAGTTCTTC
D gene: .; clone size: once; J gene: TRBJ1-5; V gene: TRBV18; CDR3 protein: CASSPQGTDQPQHF; CDR3 DNA: TGTGCCAGCTCACCTCAGGGTACCGATCAGCCCCAGCATTTT
D gene: TRBD2; clone size: .; J gene: TRBJ2-1; V gene: TRBV19; CDR3 protein: CASSTGTSHGEQFF; CDR3 DNA: TGTGCCAGTAGCACCGGGACTAGCCACGGGGAGCAGTTCTTC
D gene: TRBD1; clone size: .; J gene: TRBJ2-2; V gene: TRBV15; CDR3 protein: CATSSGTVNTGELFF; CDR3 DNA: TGTGCCACCAGCTCCGGGACAGTGAACACCGGGGAGCTGTTTTTT
D gene: TRBD2; clone size: .; J gene: TRBJ2-3; V gene: TRBV2; CDR3 protein: CASSELWRASGRAGGTQYF; CDR3 DNA: TGTGCCAGCAGTGAACTTTGGAGGGCTAGCGGGAGGGCCGGTGGTACGCAGTATTTT
D gene: .; clone size: .; J gene: TRBJ1-3; V gene: TRBV6-5; CDR3 protein: CASSYDRVSGNTIYF; CDR3 DNA: TGTGCCAGCAGTTACGACCGGGTCTCTGGAAACACCATATATTTT
D gene: .; clone size: .; J gene: TRBJ1-1; V gene: TRBV6-1; CDR3 protein: CASSVTGLTEAFF; CDR3 DNA: TGTGCCAGCAGCGTTACAGGGCTCACTGAAGCTTTCTTT
D gene: TRBD2; clone size: .; J gene: TRBJ2-1; V gene: TRBV6-1; CDR3 protein: CASMREGQGNEQFF; CDR3 DNA: TGTGCCAGCATGAGGGAGGGCCAAGGAAATGAGCAGTTCTTC
D gene: TRBD2; clone size: .; J gene: TRBJ2-7; V gene: TRBV15; CDR3 protein: CATSKGLLSGSSYEQYF; CDR3 DNA: TGTGCCACCAGCAAAGGCTTACTTAGCGGGAGCTCCTACGAGCAGTACTTC
D gene: TRBD2; clone size: .; J gene: TRBJ2-7; V gene: TRBV19; CDR3 protein: CASSASGGSYEQYF; CDR3 DNA: TGTGCCAGTAGTGCTAGCGGGGGGAGTTACGAGCAGTACTTC
D gene: .; clone size: .; J gene: TRBJ2-2; V gene: TRBV7-8; CDR3 protein: CASSRGSGTGELFF; CDR3 DNA: TGTGCCAGCAGCCGGGGGTCCGGGACCGGGGAGCTGTTTTTT
D gene: .; clone size: .; J gene: TRBJ2-7; V gene: TRBV19; CDR3 protein: CASSIEEGSYEQYF; CDR3 DNA: TGTGCCAGTAGTATAGAAGAGGGCTCCTACGAGCAGTACTTC
D gene: .; clone size: once; J gene: TRBJ2-5; V gene: TRBV5-1; CDR3 protein: CASTSGFQETQYF; CDR3 DNA: TGCGCCAGCACCTCAGGGTTTCAAGAGACCCAGTACTTC
D gene: TRBD2; clone size: once; J gene: TRBJ2-6; V gene: TRBV28; CDR3 protein: CASSLLTGGLSGANVLTF; CDR3 DNA: TGTGCCAGCAGTTTATTAACGGGAGGGCTCTCTGGGGCCAACGTCCTGACTTTC
D gene: .; clone size: .; J gene: TRBJ1-2; V gene: TRBV5-4; CDR3 protein: CASSQGAARYGYTF; CDR3 DNA: TGTGCCAGCAGCCAAGGGGCAGCCCGCTATGGCTACACCTTC
D gene: .; clone size: .; J gene: TRBJ2-7; V gene: TRBV19; CDR3 protein: CASSIRRSYEQYF; CDR3 DNA: TGTGCCAGTAGTATCAGAAGGAGCTACGAGCAGTACTTC
D gene: .; clone size: .; J gene: TRBJ2-1; V gene: TRBV18; CDR3 protein: CASSPYTGTYNEQFF; CDR3 DNA: TGTGCCAGCTCACCTTATACAGGGACCTACAATGAGCAGTTCTTC
D gene: .; clone size: .; J gene: TRBJ2-5; V gene: TRBV1; CDR3 protein: CTSSRTSGPQETQYF; CDR3 DNA: TGCACCAGCAGCCGGACTAGCGGGCCCCAAGAGACCCAGTACTTC
D gene: .; clone size: .; J gene: TRBJ1-2; V gene: TRBV5-4; CDR3 protein: CASSSGWRGLNYGYTF; CDR3 DNA: TGTGCCAGCAGCTCTGGGTGGCGGGGGCTTAACTATGGCTACACCTTC
D gene: .; clone size: once; J gene: TRBJ2-7; V gene: TRBV30; CDR3 protein: CAWQALKTGGEQYF; CDR3 DNA: TGTGCCTGGCAGGCACTTAAGACAGGTGGCGAGCAGTACTTC